This is a list of T cell receptor beta chains from one sample in a study of blood T cell repertoires in COVID-19. Profiling relied on immunoSEQ multiplex PCR, and the TCRdb table lists in-frame clones only, not all of them. The sample holds some 400,000 clones; around 87% are singletons and the top ten take under 3%. Source material: peripheral blood. Every receptor here comes from a human donor in a cohort sampled during active COVID-19. Each CDR3 is given with its conserved first and last residue. Each record gives: J gene, D gene, V gene, clone size, CDR3 protein, CDR3 DNA. The D gene is left open where the match is weak. Size is omitted from some rows. Given values are once, few, many or a class for expanded clones.

>TRBJ1-6|TRBD1|TRBV7-2|few
CASSLVPGGRNSPLHF
TGTGCCAGCAGCTTAGTGCCAGGGGGCCGGAATTCACCCCTCCACTTT
>TRBJ1-6|.|TRBV2|.
CASSDLTGIGSPLHF
TGTGCCAGCAGTGACCTGACAGGTATAGGTTCACCCCTCCACTTT
>TRBJ1-6|TRBD1|TRBV4-1|.
CASSQATGRNSPLHF
TGCGCCAGCAGCCAAGCGACAGGGAGGAATTCACCCCTCCACTTT
>TRBJ1-2|.|TRBV2|.
CASSNGANYGYTF
TGTGCCAGCAGTAACGGAGCTAACTATGGCTACACCTTC
>TRBJ2-3|.|TRBV29-1|.
CSVEVDGNTDTQYF
TGCAGCGTTGAGGTAGACGGGAACACAGATACGCAGTATTTT
>TRBJ1-1|TRBD1|TRBV19|.
CASSPRGRQALNTEAFF
TGTGCCAGTAGCCCCAGGGGGAGACAGGCCCTGAACACTGAAGCTTTCTTT
>TRBJ2-2|.|TRBV3-1/TRBV3-2|.
CASGTPNTGELFF
TGTGCCAGCGGGACTCCGAACACCGGGGAGCTGTTTTTT
>TRBJ2-5|.|TRBV5-6|.
CASSLGPGPQETQYF
TGTGCCAGCAGCTTGGGACCAGGGCCTCAAGAGACCCAGTACTTC
>TRBJ2-5|.|TRBV7-9|.
CASSPTSGSSTETQYF
TGTGCCAGCAGCCCGACTAGTGGATCGAGTACGGAGACCCAGTACTTC
>TRBJ1-5|.|TRBV28|.
CASSSFASEAYQPQHF
TGTGCCAGCAGTTCTTTCGCGAGTGAGGCGTATCAGCCCCAGCATTTT
>TRBJ2-7|.|TRBV5-5|.
CASSFGQGGLYEQYF
TGTGCCAGCAGCTTCGGGCAGGGGGGCCTCTACGAGCAGTACTTC
>TRBJ1-2|.|TRBV5-1|.
CASSLAAGDGYTF
TGCGCCAGCAGCTTGGCCGCAGGGGACGGCTACACCTTC
>TRBJ2-1|.|TRBV4-1|.
CASSQVGLGEQFF
TGCGCCAGCAGCCAAGTAGGTCTCGGGGAGCAGTTCTTC
>TRBJ1-4|TRBD1|TRBV7-9|.
CASSAGQGKMGGEKLFF
TGTGCCAGCAGCGCAGGACAGGGGAAGATGGGTGGTGAAAAACTGTTTTTT
>TRBJ2-7|.|TRBV12-3/TRBV12-4|.
CASSLGGDYEQYF
TGTGCCAGCAGTTTAGGCGGGGACTACGAGCAGTACTTC
>TRBJ1-2|.|TRBV6-5|.
CASSPLGSGYGYTF
TGTGCCAGCAGTCCATTGGGTTCAGGGTATGGCTACACCTTC
>TRBJ1-4|TRBD1|TRBV6-6|.
CASSNRGRGTNEKLFF
TGTGCCAGCAGCAACAGGGGCAGGGGAACTAATGAAAAACTGTTTTTT
>TRBJ2-5|TRBD2|TRBV30|.
CAWAPGLASRKDF
TGTGCCTGGGCCCCGGGACTAGCCTCAAGAAAGGACTTC
>TRBJ2-7|.|TRBV21-1|.
CASSKNHRQGASEQYF
TGTGCCAGCAGCAAAAATCACAGACAGGGGGCAAGCGAGCAGTACTTC
>TRBJ2-2|TRBD2|TRBV11-2|.
CATKAGVNTGELFF
TGTGCCACGAAAGCGGGGGTGAACACCGGGGAGCTGTTTTTT
>TRBJ2-1|.|TRBV5-6|.
CASSLRGHFYNEQFF
TGTGCCAGCAGCTTGCGGGGACACTTCTACAATGAGCAGTTCTTC
>TRBJ1-5|.|TRBV10-3|.
CAISDRLKTGYEDQPQHF
TGTGCCATCAGTGACCGGTTGAAGACAGGTTACGAGGATCAGCCCCAGCATTTT
>TRBJ2-3|TRBD1|TRBV5-6|.
CASSGWTGGRDTQYF
TGTGCCAGCAGCGGCTGGACAGGGGGTAGAGATACGCAGTATTTT
>TRBJ2-7|TRBD1|TRBV7-9|.
CASSRWDRPYEQYF
TGTGCCAGCAGCCGTTGGGACAGGCCCTACGAGCAGTACTTC
>TRBJ2-5|TRBD2|TRBV14|few
CASSGTIFGTQYF
TGTGCCAGCAGCGGGACTATTTTCGGGACCCAGTACTTC
>TRBJ2-5|.|TRBV5-1|.
CASSSEGGMAETQYF
TGCGCCAGCAGCTCGGAGGGCGGGATGGCAGAGACCCAGTACTTC